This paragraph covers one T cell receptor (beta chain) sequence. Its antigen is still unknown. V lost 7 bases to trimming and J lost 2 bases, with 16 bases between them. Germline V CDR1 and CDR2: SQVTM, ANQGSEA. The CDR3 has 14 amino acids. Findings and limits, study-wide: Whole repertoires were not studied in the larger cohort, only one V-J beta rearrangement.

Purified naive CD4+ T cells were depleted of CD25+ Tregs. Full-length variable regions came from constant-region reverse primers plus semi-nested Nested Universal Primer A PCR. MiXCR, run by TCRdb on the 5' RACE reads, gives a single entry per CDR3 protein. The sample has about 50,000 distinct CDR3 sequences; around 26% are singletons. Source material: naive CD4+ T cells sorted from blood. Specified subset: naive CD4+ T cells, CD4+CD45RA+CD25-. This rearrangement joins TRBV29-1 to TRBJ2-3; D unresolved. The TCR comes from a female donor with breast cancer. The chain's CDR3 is CSARRLGSTDTQYF. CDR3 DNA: TGCAGCGCTCGACGGTTGGGGTCCACAGATACGCAGTATTTT.